This T cell receptor (beta chain) was identified during a study of Graves' ophthalmopathy and Graves' hyperthyroidism. On the study more broadly: Upon initial diagnosis and before any treatment, peripheral blood was collected.

As to this clonotype: Its target is unknown.

Ophthalmopathy cases showed moderate-to-severe activity, scoring CAS ≥3 and NOSPECS ≥4, with duration under 3 months. What supplied the PBMCs was roughly 10 ml of fresh peripheral blood. For repertoire sequencing, the TCR beta CDR3 regions were amplified from RNA transcripts. Second-round multiplex PCR followed a first-round RT-PCR using HTBI primers. TCRdb passed the multiplex PCR reads through MiXCR, listing each CDR3 protein once. The sample carries roughly 480,000 distinct CDR3 sequences, approximately 14% recorded once. CDR1 is LNHDA and CDR2 is SQIVND in the germline V gene (reference sequence). The CDR3 consists of 14 residues. Trimming removed 7 bases at V and 0 bases at J, with 12 bases between. The study, taken as a whole, reports: The model flagged ophthalmopathy progression at around 70% sensitivity and 72% to 75% specificity.

Sequenced sample: blood. This chain links TRBV19 with TRBJ2-5; D call uncertain. The clonotype originates from a woman aged 25 to 39 with Graves' ophthalmopathy. CDR3 residues: CASKGQPYQETQYF. The CDR3 coding sequence is TGTGCCAGTAAGGGCCAGCCGTACCAAGAGACCCAGTACTTC.